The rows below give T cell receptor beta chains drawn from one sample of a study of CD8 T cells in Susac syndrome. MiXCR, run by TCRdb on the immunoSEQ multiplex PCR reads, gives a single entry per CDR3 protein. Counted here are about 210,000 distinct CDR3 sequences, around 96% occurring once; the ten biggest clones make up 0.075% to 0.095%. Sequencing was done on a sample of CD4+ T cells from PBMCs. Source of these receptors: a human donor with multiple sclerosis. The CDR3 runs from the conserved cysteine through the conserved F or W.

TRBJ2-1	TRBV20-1	CSARGQIGSSYNEQFF
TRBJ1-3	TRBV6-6	CASSFRGNTIYF
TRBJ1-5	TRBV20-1	CSARKPGLDNQPQHF
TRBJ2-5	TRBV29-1	CSALRDIQETQYF
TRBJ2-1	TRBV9	CASSPIGTLYNEQFF
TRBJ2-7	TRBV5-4	CASSTAGQRNSYEQYF
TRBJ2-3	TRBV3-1	CASSQDPASGNTDTQYF
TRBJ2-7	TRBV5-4	CASSLRDGSYEQYF
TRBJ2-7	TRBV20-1	CSGGTGNSNEQYF
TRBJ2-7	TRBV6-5	CASTPYPSYEQYF
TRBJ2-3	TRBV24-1	CATSPQGTDTQYF
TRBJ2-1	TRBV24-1	CATSDLKMGQGKALFF
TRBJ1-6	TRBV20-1	CSARSANNSPLHF
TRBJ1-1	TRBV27	CASSSRQDLNTEAFF
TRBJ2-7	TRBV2	CASRSSGASYEQYF
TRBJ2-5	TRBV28	CASSFQLQGRQETQYF
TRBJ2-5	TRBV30	CAWSGQVRETQYF
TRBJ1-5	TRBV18	CASSPRGDSNQPQHF
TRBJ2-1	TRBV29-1	CSVEAGFEQFF
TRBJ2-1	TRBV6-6	CASSYSGQGARHEQFF
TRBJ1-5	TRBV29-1	CSAAGDPNQPQHF
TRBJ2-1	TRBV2	CASKTTRPAYNEQFF
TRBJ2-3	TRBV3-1	CASSQDRQGVTDTQYF
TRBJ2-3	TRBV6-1	CASSDSRSRDTQYF
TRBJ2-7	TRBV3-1	CASSQDIVVHEQYF
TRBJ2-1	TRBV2	CASSDPGLLEFF
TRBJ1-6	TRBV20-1	CSARGGGDSPLHF
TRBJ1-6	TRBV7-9	CASSPDPSGVGNSPLHF
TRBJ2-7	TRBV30	CAWSVETLREQYF
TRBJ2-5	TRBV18	CASSPTRKETQYF
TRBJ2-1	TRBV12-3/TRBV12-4	CASSSRGGNPKYDNVAQFF
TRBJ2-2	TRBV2	CASSPPTGLAGRYTGELFF
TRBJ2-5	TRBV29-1	CSVTTGGSGETQYF
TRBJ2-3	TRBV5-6	CASSSAGEWSTDTQYF
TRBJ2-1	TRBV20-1	CSARSLAAYNEQFF
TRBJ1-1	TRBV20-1	CSARGDSRNTEAFF
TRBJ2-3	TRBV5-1	CASSPRQGGSTDTQYF
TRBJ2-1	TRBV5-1	CASSPAGVSYNEQFF
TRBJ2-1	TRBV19	CASSIVLIQGEQFF
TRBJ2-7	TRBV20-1	CSAQTGTSYEQYF
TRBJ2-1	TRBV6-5	CASSYLAGPKDEQFF
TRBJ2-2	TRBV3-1	CASSLRGRGNTGELFF
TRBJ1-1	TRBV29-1	CSVDLRTGMTEAFF
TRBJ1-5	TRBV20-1	CSAGPSTNQPQHF
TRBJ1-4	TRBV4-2	CASSQTKGRVEEKLFF
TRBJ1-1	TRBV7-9	CASSREGVTNTEAFF
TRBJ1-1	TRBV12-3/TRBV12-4	CASRWGEINTEAFF
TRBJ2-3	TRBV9	CASSLGGRSDTQYF
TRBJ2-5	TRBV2	CASGREGYETQYF
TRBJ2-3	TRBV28	CASSLQGRSTDTQYF
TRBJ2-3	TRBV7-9	CASNWPSTDTQYF
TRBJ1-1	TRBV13	CASSLVGAAAFF
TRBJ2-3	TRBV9	CASSAYPTGSDTQYF
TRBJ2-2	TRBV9	CASSNRQGARTGELFF
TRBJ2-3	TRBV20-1	CSARGPGPDTQYF
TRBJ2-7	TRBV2	CASSEVPSYEQYF
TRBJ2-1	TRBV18	CASSRGPAGNEQFF
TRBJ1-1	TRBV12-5	CASGPQAARGEAFF
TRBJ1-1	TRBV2	CASHGQDTKAFF